This T cell receptor beta chain was profiled in a study of T cells after yellow fever vaccination. Study observations and caveats: Among all clonotypes, a small share was observed in both CD4 and CD8 compartments.

This clonotype was counted at least ten times. What it binds is unknown. Germline V CDR1 and CDR2: ENHRY, SYGVKD. V lost 0 bases and J lost 8, with 11 bases in between. The CDR3 has 14 residues. TCRdb re-analysed the 5' RACE reads in MiXCR, keeping a single row per CDR3 protein. The data hold 100,000 to 150,000 distinct CDR3 sequences, with around 7.7% observed a single time. The TCR originated in a man between 18 and 29 years old who received the YFV17D yellow fever vaccine. This sample comprised CD4+ T cells sorted from PBMCs, obtained around 10 days after the first yellow fever vaccination. The chain uses TRBV10-3 and TRBJ2-1; D gene ambiguous. Written as DNA, the CDR3 is TGTGCCATCAGTGAGTCGAAATTGGGCTATGAGCAGTTCTTC. Protein: CAISESKLGYEQFF.